This T cell receptor beta chain was recovered during a study of blood T cell repertoires in COVID-19. On the study more broadly: Acute-phase and convalescent COVID-19 samples originated in the United States, Italy and Spain. The analysed material was cDNA or gDNA that came from T cells, B-cell-depleted T cells, or PBMCs.

The ends were cut back, 6 bases at V and 1 base at J, with 15 bases in the middle. The CDR3 covers 15 residues. Germline loops: CDR1 ENHRY, CDR2 SYGVKD. In the source study's methods: Nucleated cell counts were estimated from reference gene primer amplification. The method was immunoSEQ multiplex PCR; TCRdb's version includes in-frame clones alone and lacks a portion of them. D and trimming were read from the DNA, whereas the V and J calls and clone size are those reported in that table. Altogether around 130,000 clones are present, about 83% being singletons, with the ten largest covering roughly 2.2%.

The sequence derives from a woman aged 50 to 60 with acute or convalescent COVID-19. Sequencing was carried out using peripheral blood. The chain has TRBV10-3 and TRBJ1-2; TRBD1 might be the D (6 bases). The CDR3 DNA reads TGTGCCATCAGGTCGGACAGTACTCTTAACTATGGCTACACCTTC. This translates into CAIRSDSTLNYGYTF.